This T cell receptor beta chain was identified in a study of cytomegalovirus exposure and HLA in healthy donors. Study-wide background: In terms of ancestry, the Caucasian-associated cluster contained roughly 81% of the roughly 400 genotyped donors.

This clone has only one observation. A multiplex PCR was run with 60 Vbeta primers and 13 Jbeta primers. This table comes from immunoSEQ multiplex PCR, and its TCRdb copy is limited to in-frame clones, with some not included. The sample lists about 190,000 clones, roughly 80% occurring once. This CDR3 is 16 amino acids long. With 4 bases clipped from V and 2 bases from J, the junction kept 8 bases outside the gene matches. Germline V gene lookup returns CDR1 SGHRS and CDR2 YFSETQ. The sequencing input was PBMCs. The sequence came from a woman under 40 in good health and CMV-seropositive. V and J are TRBV5-1 and TRBJ2-1; 8 bases align to TRBD2. CDR3 DNA: TGCGCCAGCAGCCGAACAGCGGGAGCGGCCTACAATGAGCAGTTCTTC. It specifies CASSRTAGAAYNEQFF.